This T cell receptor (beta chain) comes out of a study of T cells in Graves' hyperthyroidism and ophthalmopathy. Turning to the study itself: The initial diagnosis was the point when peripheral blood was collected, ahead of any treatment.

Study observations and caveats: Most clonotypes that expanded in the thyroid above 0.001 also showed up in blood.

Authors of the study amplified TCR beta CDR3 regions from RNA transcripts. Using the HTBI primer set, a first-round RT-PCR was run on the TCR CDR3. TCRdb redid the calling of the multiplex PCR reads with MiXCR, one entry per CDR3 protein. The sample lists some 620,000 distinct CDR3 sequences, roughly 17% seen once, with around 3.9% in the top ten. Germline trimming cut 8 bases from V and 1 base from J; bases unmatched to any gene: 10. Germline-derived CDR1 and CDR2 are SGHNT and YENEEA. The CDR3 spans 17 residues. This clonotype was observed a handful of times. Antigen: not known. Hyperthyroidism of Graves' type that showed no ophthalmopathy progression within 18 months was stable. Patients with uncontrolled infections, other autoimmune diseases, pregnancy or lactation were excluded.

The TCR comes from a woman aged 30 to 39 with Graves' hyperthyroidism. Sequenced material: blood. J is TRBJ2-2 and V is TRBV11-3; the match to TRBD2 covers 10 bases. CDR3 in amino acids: CASGTGTSDLNTGELFF. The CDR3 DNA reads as TGTGCCAGCGGAACCGGGACTAGCGACTTGAACACCGGGGAGCTGTTTTTT.